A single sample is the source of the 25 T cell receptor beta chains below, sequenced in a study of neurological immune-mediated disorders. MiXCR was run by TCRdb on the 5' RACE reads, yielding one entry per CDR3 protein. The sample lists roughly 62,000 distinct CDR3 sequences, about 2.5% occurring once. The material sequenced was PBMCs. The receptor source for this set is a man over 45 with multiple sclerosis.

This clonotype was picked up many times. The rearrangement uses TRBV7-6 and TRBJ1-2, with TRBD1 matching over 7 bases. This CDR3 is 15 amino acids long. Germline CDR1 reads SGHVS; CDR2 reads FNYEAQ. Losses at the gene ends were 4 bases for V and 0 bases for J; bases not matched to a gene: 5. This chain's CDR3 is CASSSRTGPNYGYTF. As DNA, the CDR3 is TGTGCCAGCAGCTCACGGACAGGACCTAACTATGGCTACACCTTC.

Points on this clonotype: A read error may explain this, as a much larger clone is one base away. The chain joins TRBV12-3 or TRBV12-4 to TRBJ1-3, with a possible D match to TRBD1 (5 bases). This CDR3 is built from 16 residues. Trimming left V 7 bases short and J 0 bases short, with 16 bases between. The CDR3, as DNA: TGTGCCAGCAAACACATAACAGGCCTCTCTGGAAACACCATATATTTT. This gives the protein CASKHITGLSGNTIYF.

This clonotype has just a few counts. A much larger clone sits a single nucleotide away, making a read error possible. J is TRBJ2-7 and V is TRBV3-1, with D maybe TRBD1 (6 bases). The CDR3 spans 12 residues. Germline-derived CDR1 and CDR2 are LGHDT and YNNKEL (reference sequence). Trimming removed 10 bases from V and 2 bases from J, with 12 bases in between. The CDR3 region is CANSQGTYEQYF. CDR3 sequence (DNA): TGTGCCAATTCACAGGGTACCTACGAGCAGTACTTC.

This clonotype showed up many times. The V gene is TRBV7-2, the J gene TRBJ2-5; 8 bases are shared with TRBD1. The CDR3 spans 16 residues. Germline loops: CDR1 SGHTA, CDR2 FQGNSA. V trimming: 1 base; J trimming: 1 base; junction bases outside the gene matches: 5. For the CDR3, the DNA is TGTGCCAGCAGCTTAGACGACAGGGGAGGCCAAGAGACCCAGTACTTC. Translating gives CASSLDDRGGQETQYF.

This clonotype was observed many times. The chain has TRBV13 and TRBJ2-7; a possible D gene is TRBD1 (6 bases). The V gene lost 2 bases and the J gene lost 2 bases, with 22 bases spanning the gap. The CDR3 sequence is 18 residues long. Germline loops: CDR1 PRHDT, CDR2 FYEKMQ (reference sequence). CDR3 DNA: TGTGCCAGCAGCTTATCTGGGGACCAATTACAGGGCACCTACGAGCAGTACTTC. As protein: CASSLSGDQLQGTYEQYF.

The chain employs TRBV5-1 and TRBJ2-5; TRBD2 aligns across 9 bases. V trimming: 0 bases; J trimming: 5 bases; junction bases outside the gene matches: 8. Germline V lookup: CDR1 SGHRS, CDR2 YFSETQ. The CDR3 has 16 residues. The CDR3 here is CASSLGGTSSRETQYF. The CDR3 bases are TGCGCCAGCAGCTTGGGCGGGACTAGCAGCAGGGAGACCCAGTACTTC.

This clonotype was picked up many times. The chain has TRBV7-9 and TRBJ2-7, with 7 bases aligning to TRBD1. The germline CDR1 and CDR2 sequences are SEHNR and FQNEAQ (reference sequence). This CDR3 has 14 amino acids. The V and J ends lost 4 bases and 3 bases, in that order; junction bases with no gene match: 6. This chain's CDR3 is CASSSRDSIYEQYF. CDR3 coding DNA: TGTGCCAGCAGCTCCCGGGACAGCATCTACGAGCAGTACTTC.

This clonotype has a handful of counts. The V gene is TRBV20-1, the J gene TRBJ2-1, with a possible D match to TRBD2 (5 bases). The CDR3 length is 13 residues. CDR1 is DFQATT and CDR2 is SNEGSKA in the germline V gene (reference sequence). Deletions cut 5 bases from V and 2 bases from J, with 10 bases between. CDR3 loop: CSAPRGPYNEQFF. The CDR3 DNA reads TGCAGTGCTCCTCGGGGTCCCTACAATGAGCAGTTCTTC.

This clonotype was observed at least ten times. CDR3 DNA sequence: TGTGCCAGCAGGGGGGGGTTCGAGCGGGGGACCTACGAGCAGTACTTC. It codes for CASRGGFERGTYEQYF. The chain employs TRBV28 and TRBJ2-7; 8 bases are shared with TRBD2. The junction had 12 bases not matched to a gene; V was cut back by 6 bases and J by 2 bases. There are 16 residues in the CDR3. In germline, CDR1 is MDHEN, CDR2 SYDVKM.

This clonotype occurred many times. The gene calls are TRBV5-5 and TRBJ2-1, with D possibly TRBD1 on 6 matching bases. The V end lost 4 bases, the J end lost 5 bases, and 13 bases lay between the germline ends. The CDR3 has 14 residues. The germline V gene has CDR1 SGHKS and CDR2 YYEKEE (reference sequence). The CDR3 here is CASSKTGPNNEQFF. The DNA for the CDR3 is TGTGCCAGCAGCAAAACAGGGCCGAACAATGAGCAGTTCTTC. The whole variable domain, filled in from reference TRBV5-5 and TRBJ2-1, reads DAGVTQSPTHLIKTRGQQVTLRCSPISGHKSVSWYQQVLGQGPQFIFQYYEKEERGRGNFPDRFSARQFPNYSSELNVNALLLGDSALYLCASSKTGPNNEQFFGPGTRLTVL.

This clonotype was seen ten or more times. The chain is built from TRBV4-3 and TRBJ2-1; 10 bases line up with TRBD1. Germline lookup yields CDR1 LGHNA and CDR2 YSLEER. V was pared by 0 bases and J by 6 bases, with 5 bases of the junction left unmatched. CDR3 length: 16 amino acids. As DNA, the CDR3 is TGCGCCAGCAGCCAAGAGGTGGGGACAGGGGTCAATGAGCAGTTCTTC. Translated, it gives CASSQEVGTGVNEQFF.

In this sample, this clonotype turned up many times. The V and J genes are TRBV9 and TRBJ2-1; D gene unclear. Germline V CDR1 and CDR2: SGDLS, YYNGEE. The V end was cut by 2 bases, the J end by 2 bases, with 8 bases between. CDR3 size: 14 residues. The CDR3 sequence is CASSVSETYNEQFF. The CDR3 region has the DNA TGTGCCAGCAGCGTTTCGGAAACCTACAATGAGCAGTTCTTC. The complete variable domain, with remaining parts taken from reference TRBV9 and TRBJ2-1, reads DSGVTQTPKHLITATGQRVTLRCSPRSGDLSVYWYQQSLDQGLQFLIQYYNGEERAKGNILERFSAQQFPDLHSELNLSSLELGDSALYFCASSVSETYNEQFFGPGTRLTVL.

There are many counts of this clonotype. The CDR3 is CATSDFVSDTQYF. The CDR3 DNA sequence: TGTGCCACCAGTGATTTCGTCTCAGATACGCAGTATTTT. The chain combines TRBV24-1 with TRBJ2-3; D unclear. This CDR3 region has 13 residues. Trimming left V 1 base short and J 4 bases short, with 5 bases between. CDR1 and CDR2 from the germline V gene are KGHDR and SFDVKD.

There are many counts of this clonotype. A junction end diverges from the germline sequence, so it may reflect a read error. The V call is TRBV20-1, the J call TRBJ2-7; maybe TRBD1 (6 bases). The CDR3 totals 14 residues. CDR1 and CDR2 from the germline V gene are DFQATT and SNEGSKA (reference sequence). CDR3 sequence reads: CSAGDRRGTYEQYF. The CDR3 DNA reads TGCAGTGCTGGAGACAGAAGGGGGACCTACGAGCAGTACTTC.

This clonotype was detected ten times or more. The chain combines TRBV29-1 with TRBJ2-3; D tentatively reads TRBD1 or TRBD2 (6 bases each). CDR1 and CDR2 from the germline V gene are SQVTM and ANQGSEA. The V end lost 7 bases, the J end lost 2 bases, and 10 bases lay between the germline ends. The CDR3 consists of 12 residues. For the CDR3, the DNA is TGCAGCGGGAGGGGGATCACAGATACGCAGTATTTT. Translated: CSGRGITDTQYF.

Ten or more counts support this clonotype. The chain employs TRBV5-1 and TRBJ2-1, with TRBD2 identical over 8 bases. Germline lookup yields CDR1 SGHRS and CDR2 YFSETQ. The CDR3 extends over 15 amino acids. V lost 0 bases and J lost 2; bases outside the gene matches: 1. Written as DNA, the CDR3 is TGCGCCAGCAGCTTGGACGGGGGGGCCTACAATGAGCAGTTCTTC. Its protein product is CASSLDGGAYNEQFF.

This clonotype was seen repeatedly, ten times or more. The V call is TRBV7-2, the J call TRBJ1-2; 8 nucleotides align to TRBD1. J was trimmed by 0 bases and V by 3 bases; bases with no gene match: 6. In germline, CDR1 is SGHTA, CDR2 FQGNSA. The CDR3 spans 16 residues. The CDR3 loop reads CASSLTGVSANYGYTF. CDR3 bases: TGTGCCAGCAGCTTGACAGGGGTTTCAGCTAACTATGGCTACACCTTC.

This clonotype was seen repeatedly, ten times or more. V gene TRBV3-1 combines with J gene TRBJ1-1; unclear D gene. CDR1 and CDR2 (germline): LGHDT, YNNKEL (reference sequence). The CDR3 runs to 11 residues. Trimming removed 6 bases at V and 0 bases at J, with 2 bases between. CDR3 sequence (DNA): TGTGCCAGCAGACTGAACACTGAAGCTTTCTTT. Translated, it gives CASRLNTEAFF.

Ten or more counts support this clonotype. DNA of the CDR3: TGCAGTGCTAATGGACAGGGGGTCCGGGAGACCCAGTACTTC. Translated: CSANGQGVRETQYF. The chain links TRBV20-1 to TRBJ2-5, with 10 bases that match TRBD1. Germline loops: CDR1 DFQATT, CDR2 SNEGSKA (reference sequence). After removal of 4 bases from V and 5 bases from J, the junction contained 7 bases not matched to a gene. This CDR3 contains 14 residues.

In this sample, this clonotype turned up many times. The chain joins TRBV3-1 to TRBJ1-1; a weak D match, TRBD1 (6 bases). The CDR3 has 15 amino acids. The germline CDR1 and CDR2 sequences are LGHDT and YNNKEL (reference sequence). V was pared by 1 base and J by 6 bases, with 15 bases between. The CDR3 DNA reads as TGTGCCAGCAGCCAAGGACAGGCGGTGGGCTCTGAAGCTTTCTTT. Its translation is CASSQGQAVGSEAFF.

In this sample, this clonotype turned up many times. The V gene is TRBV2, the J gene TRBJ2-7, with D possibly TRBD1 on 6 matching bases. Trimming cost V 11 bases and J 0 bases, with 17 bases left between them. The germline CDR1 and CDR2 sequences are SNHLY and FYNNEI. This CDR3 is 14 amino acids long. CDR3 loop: CAENRAPLSYEQYF. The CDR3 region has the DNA TGTGCCGAAAACAGGGCACCCCTCTCCTACGAGCAGTACTTC.

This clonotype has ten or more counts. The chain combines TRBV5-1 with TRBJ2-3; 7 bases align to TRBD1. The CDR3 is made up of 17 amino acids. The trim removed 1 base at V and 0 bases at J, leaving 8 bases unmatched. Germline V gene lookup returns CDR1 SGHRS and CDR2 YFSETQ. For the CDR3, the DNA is TGCGCCAGCAGCTTGCTAAGGACAGGAGCTAGCACAGATACGCAGTATTTT. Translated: CASSLLRTGASTDTQYF.

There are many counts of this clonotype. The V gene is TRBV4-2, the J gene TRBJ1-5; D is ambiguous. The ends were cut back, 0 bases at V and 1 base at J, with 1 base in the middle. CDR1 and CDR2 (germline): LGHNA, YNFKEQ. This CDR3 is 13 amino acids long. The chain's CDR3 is CASSQESNQPQHF. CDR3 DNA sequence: TGTGCCAGCAGCCAAGAAAGCAATCAGCCCCAGCATTTT.

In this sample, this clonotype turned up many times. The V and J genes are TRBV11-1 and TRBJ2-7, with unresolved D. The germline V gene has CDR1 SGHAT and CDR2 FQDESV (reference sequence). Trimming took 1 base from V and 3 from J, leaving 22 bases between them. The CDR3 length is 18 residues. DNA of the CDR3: TGTGCCAGCAGCTTAGTCGATGGGCAGCCTCCGCTATTCTACGAGCAGTACTTC. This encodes CASSLVDGQPPLFYEQYF.

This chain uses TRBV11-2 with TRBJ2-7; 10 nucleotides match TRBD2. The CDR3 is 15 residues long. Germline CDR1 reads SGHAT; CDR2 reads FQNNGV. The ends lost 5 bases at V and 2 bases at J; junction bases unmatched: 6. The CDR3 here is CASSDGLAVTYEQYF. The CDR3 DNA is TGTGCCAGCAGCGACGGACTAGCGGTAACCTACGAGCAGTACTTC. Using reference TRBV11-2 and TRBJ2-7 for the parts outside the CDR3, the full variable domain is EAGVAQSPRYKIIEKRQSVAFWCNPISGHATLYWYQQILGQGPKLLIQFQNNGVVDDSQLPKDRFSAERLKGVDSTLKIQPAKLEDSAVYLCASSDGLAVTYEQYFGPGTRLTVT.